Shown below are 6 T cell receptor beta chains from a single sample sequenced in a study of shared clonotypes between healthy human individuals. Only in-frame clones appear in the TCRdb table, and some are missing; sequencing was by immunoSEQ multiplex PCR. The repertoire has 170,000 or so clones, 65% to 80% of them found once; the top ten carry more than 9%. Sequencing was carried out using memory CD4+ T cells sorted from blood. The subset is: CD45RA-negative fraction. These receptors came from a man aged 25 to 40 in good health.

The chain recombines TRBV18 with TRBJ2-5; D is possibly TRBD1 (7 bases). V lost 5 bases and J lost 2, with 15 bases in between. The CDR3 loop spans 15 amino acids. From germline, CDR1 is KGHSH and CDR2 LQKENI. The chain's CDR3 is CASSEGARGQETQYF. The CDR3 nucleotides are TGTGCCAGCTCAGAGGGGGCGCGGGGACAAGAGACCCAGTACTTC.

A few counts support this clone. The chain recombines TRBV14 with TRBJ2-6; 7 nucleotides agree with TRBD1. Germline CDR1 is SGHDN and CDR2 is FVKESK. V shed 6 bases, J shed 4 bases, and the junction held 6 bases outside the gene matches. CDR3 length: 15 amino acids. CDR3 sequence (DNA): TGTGCCAGCAGGCTTACAGGGGCCGGGGCCAACGTCCTGACTTTC. Translation: CASRLTGAGANVLTF.

This clone was observed a handful of times. This chain joins TRBV28 and TRBJ2-7, with 10 bases that match TRBD2. Per the germline V gene, CDR1 is MDHEN and CDR2 is SYDVKM. V was pared by 5 bases and J by 4 bases, with 8 bases of the junction left unmatched. The CDR3 is 15 amino acids. This chain's CDR3 is CASSGASGSRYEQYF. Written as DNA, the CDR3 is TGTGCCAGCAGTGGGGCTAGCGGGAGTAGGTACGAGCAGTACTTC. The full variable domain, completed using reference TRBV28 and TRBJ2-7, is DVKVTQSSRYLVKRTGEKVFLECVQDMDHENMFWYRQDPGLGLRLIYFSYDVKMKEKGDIPEGYSVSREKKERFSLILESASTNQTSMYLCASSGASGSRYEQYFGPGTRLTVT.

The chain joins TRBV7-9 to TRBJ2-5, with 10 bases lining up with TRBD2. The length of the CDR3 is 14 residues. CDR1 and CDR2 (germline): SEHNR, FQNEAQ (reference sequence). J gave up 4 bases and V 6 bases, and 5 bases lay outside the gene matches. CDR3 sequence (DNA): TGTGCCAGCAGTCAGCGGGGGGGACGAGAGACCCAGTACTTC. Its translation is CASSQRGGRETQYF.

The chain is built from TRBV29-1 and TRBJ2-3, with TRBD1 as a possible D gene (6 bases). CDR1 is SQVTM, CDR2 ANQGSEA, per germline. CDR3 size: 14 residues. Trimming pared 4 bases from V and 3 bases from J, leaving 14 bases between. The CDR3 DNA follows: TGCAGCGTTGGGGGAGTGGACAGTACAGATACGCAGTATTTT. Its protein is CSVGGVDSTDTQYF.

The chain employs TRBV18 and TRBJ1-1; D possibly corresponds to TRBD1 (5 bases). Per germline, CDR1 KGHSH and CDR2 LQKENI. The CDR3 runs to 13 residues. Deletions cut 2 bases from V and 5 bases from J, with 9 bases between. The CDR3 DNA reads TGTGCCAGCTCACCAGCCAGGGAAACTGAAGCTTTCTTT. Its translation is CASSPARETEAFF.